This is a list of T cell receptor beta chains from one sample in a study of post-analysis software for immune sequencing data. TCRdb itself ran the PCR reads through MiXCR, one entry per CDR3 protein. Of roughly 700,000 distinct CDR3 sequences in the sample, around 27% were seen once. The sample taken for sequencing was blood. The receptor source for this set is a girl aged 5-17 years with multiple sclerosis. Both conserved end residues are part of each CDR3. D genes are given only for firm matches. For some rows the clone size is stated as once, few or many, or as a class when expanded; others skip it.

clone_size	d_call	cdr3_length	v_call	j_call	cdr3_aa	cdr3_nt
NA	NA	15	TRBV5-5	TRBJ1-5	CASSFSYRSNQPQHF	TGTGCCAGCAGCTTCAGCTACCGTAGCAATCAGCCCCAGCATTTT
few	NA	13	TRBV6-4	TRBJ1-5	CASSDMSNQPQHF	TGTGCCAGCAGTGACATGAGCAATCAGCCCCAGCATTTT
NA	TRBD2	17	TRBV7-2	TRBJ2-3	CASSLQSGSRGTDTQYF	TGTGCCAGCAGCTTACAGAGCGGGAGCCGGGGCACAGATACGCAGTATTTT
many	NA	14	TRBV10-3	TRBJ2-6	CATRRGAGANVLTF	TGTGCCACCCGCCGGGGAGCTGGGGCCAACGTCCTGACTTTC
NA	NA	13	TRBV13	TRBJ1-2	CASSLAGSRGHTF	TGTGCCAGCAGCTTAGCGGGCTCTAGAGGCCACACCTTC
NA	TRBD1	15	TRBV12-3/TRBV12-4	TRBJ1-3	CASSSGGPAGNTIYF	TGTGCCAGCAGTTCAGGGGGCCCGGCTGGAAACACCATATATTTT
once	TRBD2	14	TRBV5-1	TRBJ2-3	CASSLPSGPDTQYF	TGCGCCAGCAGCCTCCCTAGCGGGCCAGATACGCAGTATTTT
few	TRBD1	14	TRBV29-1	TRBJ2-3	CSVGLQGSTDTQYF	TGCAGCGTTGGACTACAGGGGAGCACAGATACGCAGTATTTT
NA	TRBD2	14	TRBV10-1	TRBJ2-1	CASSELRTSGEQFF	TGCGCCAGCAGTGAGTTGAGGACTAGCGGTGAGCAGTTCTTC
NA	NA	13	TRBV29-1	TRBJ2-7	CSVEHGVTYEQYF	TGCAGCGTTGAACATGGGGTTACCTACGAGCAGTACTTC
NA	NA	15	TRBV20-1	TRBJ2-1	CSARDGGISYNEQFF	TGCAGTGCTAGAGATGGAGGCATCTCCTACAATGAGCAGTTCTTC
NA	NA	15	TRBV9	TRBJ1-5	CASSRDGHSNQPQHF	TGTGCCAGCAGCCGGGACGGTCATAGCAATCAGCCCCAGCATTTT
NA	NA	15	TRBV27	TRBJ2-1	CASSFGHTSYNEQFF	TGTGCCAGCAGTTTCGGACATACCTCCTACAATGAGCAGTTCTTC
few	NA	14	TRBV12-3/TRBV12-4	TRBJ2-3	CASLATLSTDTQYF	TGTGCTTCACTGGCTACTTTGTCCACAGATACGCAGTATTTT
few	TRBD1	15	TRBV12-3/TRBV12-4	TRBJ1-2	CASSRGQGTNYGYTF	TGTGCCAGCAGTCGGGGACAGGGAACGAACTATGGCTACACCTTC
NA	NA	17	TRBV7-9	TRBJ2-3	CASSWSRRAESTDTQYF	TGTGCCAGCAGCTGGAGTCGGCGAGCGGAGAGCACAGATACGCAGTATTTT